Listed here are 18 T cell receptor beta chains from one sample, sequenced in a study of blood T cell repertoires in COVID-19. The protocol was immunoSEQ multiplex PCR, while the TCRdb copy is restricted to in-frame clones and leaves out a portion. The sample carries more than 15,000 clones, roughly nine tenths recorded once. The sample comprised peripheral blood. The source of these receptors is a human donor in a cohort sampled during active COVID-19.

DNA of the CDR3: TGCGCCAGCAGCTTGGACGGGTCTAACTATGGCTACACCTTC. Translating it yields CASSLDGSNYGYTF. The chain combines TRBV5-1 with TRBJ1-2; no definite D call. Trimming took 0 bases from V and 0 from J, leaving 6 bases between them. The germline V gene has CDR1 SGHRS and CDR2 YFSETQ. The CDR3 runs 14 residues.

J is TRBJ2-4 and V is TRBV1; the listed D gene, TRBD2, was not tested against the DNA. TRBV1 is shown as a pseudogene. The CDR3 has 17 amino acids. The CDR3 nucleotides are TGCACCAGCAGCCGAGACTTGGGGACTAGGGGTGTCGGCATTCAGTACTTC. It yields the protein CTSSRDLGTRGVGIQYF.

In its sample, this clone was seen once. This sequence joins TRBV19 and TRBJ1-1; D possibly corresponds to TRBD1 (6 bases). CDR1 and CDR2 from the germline V gene are LNHDA and SQIVND (reference sequence). The V end lost 8 bases, the J end lost 0 bases, and 22 bases lay between the germline ends. This CDR3 is built from 17 residues. The CDR3 DNA follows: TGTGCCAGTCGGGGGGGCAGGGTGGTGGGGATGAACACTGAAGCTTTCTTT. Translated: CASRGGRVVGMNTEAFF.

The chain has TRBV29-1 and TRBJ1-2; possible D gene TRBD1, 6 bases. V was clipped by 7 bases and J by 6 bases, with 18 bases between them. This CDR3 is built from 13 residues. Germline V gives CDR1 SQVTM, CDR2 ANQGSEA. CDR3 sequence: CSAEAGASDGYTF. DNA for the CDR3: TGCAGCGCCGAGGCAGGGGCGAGCGATGGCTACACCTTC.

The chain carries TRBV12-3 or TRBV12-4 and TRBJ2-1, with a tentative D call TRBD2 (5 bases). The V gene lost 6 bases and the J gene lost 7 bases, with 7 bases spanning the gap. The CDR3 has 11 amino acids. CDR3 residues: CASSRGNEQFF. CDR3 bases: TGTGCCAGCAGCCGCGGGAATGAGCAGTTCTTC.

The chain combines TRBV15 with TRBJ1-1; D possibly corresponds to TRBD1 (5 bases). The germline CDR1 and CDR2 sequences are LNHNV and YYDKDF (reference sequence). With 2 bases removed from V and 4 bases from J, the gap between germline ends came to 14 bases. The CDR3 has 15 amino acids. The CDR3: CATSRLGSGGTEAFF. Written as DNA, the CDR3 is TGTGCCACCAGCAGATTGGGGTCCGGGGGCACTGAAGCTTTCTTT.

J is TRBJ1-6 and V is TRBV4-2; D possibly corresponds to TRBD1 (5 bases). Germline CDR1 is LGHNA and CDR2 is YNFKEQ. The V gene lost 1 base and the J gene lost 9 bases, with 16 bases spanning the gap. This CDR3 comprises 16 residues. Here the CDR3 reads CASSQVQTELTSPLHF. CDR3 DNA sequence: TGTGCCAGCAGCCAAGTTCAGACAGAGCTAACTTCACCCCTCCACTTT.

This rearrangement joins TRBV6-5 to TRBJ1-6, with D perhaps TRBD1 (6 bases). This CDR3 is 13 amino acids long. Germline CDR1 is MNHEY and CDR2 is SVGAGI. Trimming took 6 bases from V and 13 from J, leaving 16 bases between them. The CDR3 sequence is CASRDSFSHPLHF. The CDR3 nucleotides read TGTGCCAGCAGGGACAGCTTCAGCCACCCCCTCCACTTT.

This chain joins TRBV11-2 and TRBJ2-1; 10 positions match TRBD2. The germline gives CDR1 SGHAT, CDR2 FQNNGV. V lost 2 bases to trimming and J lost 9 bases; unmatched junction nucleotides: 7. The CDR3 is made up of 15 amino acids. The CDR3 region is CASSLRVAGGIEQFF. The CDR3 nucleotides read TGTGCCAGCAGCTTAAGGGTAGCGGGGGGAATTGAGCAGTTCTTC.

V and J are TRBV19 and TRBJ1-1; the D is unclear. Deletions cut 1 base from V and 6 bases from J, with 15 bases between. In germline, CDR1 is LNHDA, CDR2 SQIVND (reference sequence). The CDR3 covers 15 residues. The CDR3 nucleotides are TGTGCCAGTAGTATAGCCGGGGTGCAGGTTGCTGAAGCTTTCTTT. Protein sequence: CASSIAGVQVAEAFF.

The V and J genes are TRBV6-2 or TRBV6-3 and TRBJ2-2, with D tentatively TRBD1 (5 bases). Germline CDR1 and CDR2: MNHEY and SVGEGT. This CDR3 contains 16 residues. V shed 5 bases and J shed 6 bases, with 19 bases lying between them. The CDR3 DNA follows: TGTGCCAGCAGTCCCCGGACGCCCAGGGATTCCGGGGAGCTGTTTTTT. Amino acid sequence: CASSPRTPRDSGELFF.

The chain links TRBV28 to TRBJ2-1; 9 bases match TRBD1. CDR1 and CDR2 (germline): MDHEN, SYDVKM. The CDR3 is 15 amino acids. The V segment lost 2 bases and the J segment 1 base; nucleotides outside the gene matches: 0. The CDR3 sequence: CASSLGQGSYNEQFF. CDR3 nucleotides: TGTGCCAGCAGTTTAGGACAGGGGTCCTACAATGAGCAGTTCTTC.

The V and J genes are TRBV7-3 and TRBJ2-7; weak D call: TRBD2 (5 bases). Germline V CDR1 and CDR2: SGHTA, FQGTGA. The CDR3 extends over 15 amino acids. The V gene lost 5 bases and the J gene lost 5 bases, with 19 bases spanning the gap. CDR3: CASSLGVSVVHEQYF. CDR3 DNA sequence: TGTGCCAGCAGCCTCGGTGTTAGCGTCGTACACGAGCAGTACTTC.

The V and J genes are TRBV5-8 and TRBJ1-5; 7 bases map to TRBD1. Per the germline V gene, CDR1 is SGHTS and CDR2 is YDEGEE. The CDR3 extends over 16 amino acids. J was trimmed by 3 bases and V by 4 bases; bases with no gene match: 10. The CDR3 DNA sequence: TGTGCCAGCAGCCGTGGGGACAGAGCCTTCAATCAGCCCCAGCATTTT. Residues: CASSRGDRAFNQPQHF.

The V gene is TRBV4-2, the J gene TRBJ2-6; D is possibly TRBD1 (5 bases). The germline gives CDR1 LGHNA, CDR2 YNFKEQ. V was clipped by 4 bases and J by 2 bases, with 15 bases between them. CDR3 length equals 17 residues. The CDR3 DNA reads as TGTGCCAGCAGCCCCCAATACCCAGGGACTGGGGCCAACGTCCTGACTTTC. Protein sequence: CASSPQYPGTGANVLTF.

V gene TRBV3-1 (or the pseudogene TRBV3-2) combines with J gene TRBJ2-1; unclear D gene. The germline V and J ends were trimmed by 4 bases and 7 bases, with 5 bases remaining between them. CDR3 length equals 11 residues. Germline V gene sequence: CDR1 LGHDT, CDR2 YNNKEL (reference sequence). The CDR3 loop reads CASSPQNEQFF. The CDR3 nucleotides read TGTGCCAGCAGCCCACAGAATGAGCAGTTCTTC.

The chain carries TRBV7-8 and TRBJ1-5; TRBD1 matches at 10 bases. J lost 4 bases, V lost 5 bases, and 5 bases had no gene match. Per the germline V gene, CDR1 is SGHVS and CDR2 is FQNEAQ. The CDR3 sequence is 15 residues long. DNA of the CDR3: TGTGCCAGCAGCGCCGGGACAGGGGTTAATCAGCCCCAGCATTTT. As protein: CASSAGTGVNQPQHF.

The chain carries TRBV7-2 and TRBJ2-4; 7 bases are shared with TRBD1. Trimming removed 5 bases from V and 2 bases from J; junction bases left unmatched: 9. Per the germline V gene, CDR1 is SGHTA and CDR2 is FQGNSA. The CDR3 contains 16 residues. CDR3 nucleotide sequence: TGTGCCAGCAGCCCCCAGACGGGACAGCCCAAAAACATTCAGTACTTC. Translated, it gives CASSPQTGQPKNIQYF.